This T cell receptor beta chain was sequenced in a study of blood T cell repertoires in COVID-19. Study summary: The cDNA or gDNA used as material had been derived from T cells, B-cell-depleted T cells, or PBMCs.

The V end lost 8 bases, the J end lost 6 bases, and 13 bases lay between the germline ends. CDR3 length: 12 residues. The method was immunoSEQ multiplex PCR; TCRdb's version includes in-frame clones alone and lacks a portion of them. This table holds roughly 170,000 clones, around nine tenths found once. This chain uses TRBV12-3 or TRBV12-4 with TRBJ1-2; no firm D call. This TCR was sampled from a woman between 65 and 79 years old with COVID-19, enrolled during active disease. The sample comprised peripheral blood. CDR3 protein: CASPWHLHGYTF. DNA of the CDR3: TGTGCCAGCCCCTGGCACCTCCATGGCTACACCTTC.